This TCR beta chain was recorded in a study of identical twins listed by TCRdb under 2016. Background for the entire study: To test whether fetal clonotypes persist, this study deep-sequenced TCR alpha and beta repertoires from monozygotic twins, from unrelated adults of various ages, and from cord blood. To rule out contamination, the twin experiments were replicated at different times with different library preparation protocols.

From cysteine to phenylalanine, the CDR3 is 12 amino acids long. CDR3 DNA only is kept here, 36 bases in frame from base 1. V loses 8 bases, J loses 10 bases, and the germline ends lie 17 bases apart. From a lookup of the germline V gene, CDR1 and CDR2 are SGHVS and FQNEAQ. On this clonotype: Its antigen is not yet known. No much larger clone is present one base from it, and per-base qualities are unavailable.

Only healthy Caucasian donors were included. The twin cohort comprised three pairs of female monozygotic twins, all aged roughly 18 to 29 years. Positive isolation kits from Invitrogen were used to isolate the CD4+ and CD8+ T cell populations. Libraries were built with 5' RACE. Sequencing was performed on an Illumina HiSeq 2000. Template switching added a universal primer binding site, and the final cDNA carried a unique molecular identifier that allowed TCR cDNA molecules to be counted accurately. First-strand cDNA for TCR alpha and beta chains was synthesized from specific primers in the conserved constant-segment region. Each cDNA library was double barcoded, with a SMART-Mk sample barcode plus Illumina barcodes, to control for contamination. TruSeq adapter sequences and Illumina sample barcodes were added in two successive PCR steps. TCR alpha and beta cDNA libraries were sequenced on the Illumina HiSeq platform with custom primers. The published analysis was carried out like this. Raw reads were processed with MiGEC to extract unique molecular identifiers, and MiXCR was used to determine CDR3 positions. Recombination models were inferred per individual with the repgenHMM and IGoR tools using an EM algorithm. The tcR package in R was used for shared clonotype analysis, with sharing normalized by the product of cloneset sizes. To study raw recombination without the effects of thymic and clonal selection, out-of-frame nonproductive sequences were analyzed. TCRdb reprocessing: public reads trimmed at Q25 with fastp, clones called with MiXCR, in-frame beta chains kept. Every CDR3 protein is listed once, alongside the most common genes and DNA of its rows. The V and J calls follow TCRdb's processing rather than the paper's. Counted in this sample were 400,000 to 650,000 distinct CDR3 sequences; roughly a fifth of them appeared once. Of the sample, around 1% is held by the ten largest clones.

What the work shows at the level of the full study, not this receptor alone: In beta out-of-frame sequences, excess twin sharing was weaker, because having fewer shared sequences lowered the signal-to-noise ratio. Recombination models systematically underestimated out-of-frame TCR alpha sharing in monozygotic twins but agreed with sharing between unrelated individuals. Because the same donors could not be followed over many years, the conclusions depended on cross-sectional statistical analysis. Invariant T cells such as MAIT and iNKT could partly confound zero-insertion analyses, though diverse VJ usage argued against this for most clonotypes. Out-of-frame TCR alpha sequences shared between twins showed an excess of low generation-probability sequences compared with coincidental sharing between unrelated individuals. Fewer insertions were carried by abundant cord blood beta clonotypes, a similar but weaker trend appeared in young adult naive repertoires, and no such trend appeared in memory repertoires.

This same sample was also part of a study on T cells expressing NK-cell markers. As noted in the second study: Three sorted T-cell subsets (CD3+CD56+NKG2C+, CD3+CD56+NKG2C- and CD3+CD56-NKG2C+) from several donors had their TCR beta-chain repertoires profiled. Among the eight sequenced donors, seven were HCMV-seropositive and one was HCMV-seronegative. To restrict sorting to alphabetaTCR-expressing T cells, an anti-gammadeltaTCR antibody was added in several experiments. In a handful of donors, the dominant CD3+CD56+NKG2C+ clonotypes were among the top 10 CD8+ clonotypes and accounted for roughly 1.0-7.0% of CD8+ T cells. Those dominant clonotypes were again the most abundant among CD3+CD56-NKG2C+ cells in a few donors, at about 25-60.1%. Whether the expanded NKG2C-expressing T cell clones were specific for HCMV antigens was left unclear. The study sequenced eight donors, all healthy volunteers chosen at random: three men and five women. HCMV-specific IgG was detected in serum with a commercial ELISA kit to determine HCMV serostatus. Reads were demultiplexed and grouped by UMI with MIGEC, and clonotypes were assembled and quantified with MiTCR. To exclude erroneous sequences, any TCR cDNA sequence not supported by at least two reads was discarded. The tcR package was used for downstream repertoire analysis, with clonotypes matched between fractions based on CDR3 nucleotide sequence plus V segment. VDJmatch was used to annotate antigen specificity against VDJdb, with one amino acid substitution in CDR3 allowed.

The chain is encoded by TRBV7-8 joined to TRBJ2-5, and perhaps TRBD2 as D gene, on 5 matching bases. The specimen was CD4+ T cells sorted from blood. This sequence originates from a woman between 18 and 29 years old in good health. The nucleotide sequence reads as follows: TGTGCCAGCGGCGGGCCTAACCAAAGCCAGTACTTC. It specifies CASGGPNQSQYF.